What follows are 23 T cell receptor beta chains derived from one specimen sequenced in a study of human T cells and chemical hapten exposure. One entry per CDR3 protein results from TCRdb running MiXCR on the RACE reads. This table has some 80,000 distinct CDR3 sequences, roughly a tenth appearing once. The sample's time point: patch test 2, 6 weeks after DPC sensitization. As for treatment: therapeutic diphenylcyclopropenone sensitization with weekly scalp DPC. This specimen was whole blood, taken in connection with sensitization to the hapten diphenylcyclopropenone (DPC). These receptors were obtained from a woman between 25 and 40 years old with alopecia areata. Some clones in this sample may be carry-over from other donors' samples.

The chain has TRBV19 and TRBJ2-1; D is possibly TRBD2 (5 bases). Trimming took 5 bases from V and 0 from J, leaving 11 bases between them. Per germline, CDR1 LNHDA and CDR2 SQIVND (reference sequence). The CDR3 is made up of 15 amino acids. CDR3 nucleotides: TGTGCCAGTAGTTCTGGGAGAAGCTCCTACAATGAGCAGTTCTTC. It yields the protein CASSSGRSSYNEQFF.

Ten or more counts support this clonotype. The DNA of the CDR3 is TGTGCCAGCAGTAAAGGGGGGAGCAATCAGCCCCAGCATTTT. Translation gives CASSKGGSNQPQHF. This sequence joins TRBV28 and TRBJ1-5; D is perhaps TRBD1 (6 bases). CDR3 length equals 14 residues. Germline V gene data show CDR1 as MDHEN and CDR2 as SYDVKM. Trimming pared 5 bases from V and 1 base from J, leaving 9 bases between.

This clonotype has ten or more counts. The chain has TRBV27 and TRBJ1-1; D uncertain. The V gene lost 5 bases and the J gene lost 3 bases, with 10 bases spanning the gap. Germline V gene lookup returns CDR1 MNHEY and CDR2 SMNVEV (reference sequence). The CDR3 sequence is 13 residues long. The CDR3 nucleotides are TGTGCCAGCAGTCTTCAGCAATACACTGAAGCTTTCTTT. It specifies CASSLQQYTEAFF.

The table lists this clonotype with many counts. The V gene is TRBV12-3 or TRBV12-4, the J gene TRBJ1-2; no clear D gene. The V gene lost 5 bases and the J gene lost 2 bases, with 15 bases spanning the gap. This CDR3 region has 15 residues. CDR3 nucleotides: TGTGCCAGCAGTCCCTACGTGAGGGAGAACTATGGCTACACCTTC. The encoded protein is CASSPYVRENYGYTF.

The gene calls are TRBV9 and TRBJ1-5; 7 bases are shared with TRBD1. Losses at the gene ends were 0 bases for V and 7 bases for J; bases not matched to a gene: 4. This CDR3 has 14 amino acids. Germline CDR1 SGDLS, CDR2 YYNGEE. The CDR3 here is CASSVEGGGQPQHF. The CDR3 DNA sequence: TGTGCCAGCAGCGTAGAAGGGGGCGGACAGCCCCAGCATTTT.

This clonotype was recorded at least ten times. The CDR3 reads CASRKRRPNTYEQYF. DNA of the CDR3: TGTGCCAGCAGGAAGCGTCGACCCAACACCTACGAGCAGTACTTC. This sequence joins TRBV6-5 and TRBJ2-7, with D uncertain. The CDR3 totals 15 residues. From germline, CDR1 is MNHEY and CDR2 SVGAGI. Trimming took 6 bases from V and 2 from J, leaving 17 bases between them.

This clonotype was seen at least ten times. V usage is TRBV28 and J usage is TRBJ2-7, with TRBD1 matching 7 bases. Losses at the gene ends were 8 bases for V and 2 bases for J; bases not matched to a gene: 15. This CDR3 has 16 amino acids. Germline V lookup: CDR1 MDHEN, CDR2 SYDVKM. CDR3 protein: CASGVPGQSSTYEQYF. In nucleotides, the CDR3 is TGTGCCAGCGGGGTACCGGGACAGAGCTCTACCTACGAGCAGTACTTC.

The sample holds many counts of this clonotype. This sequence joins TRBV6-5 and TRBJ1-6; D not resolved. V was shortened by 0 bases and J by 8 bases, with 5 bases between the two germline ends. CDR1 is MNHEY and CDR2 is SVGAGI in the germline V gene. The CDR3 sequence is 13 residues long. The CDR3 DNA is TGTGCCAGCAGTTACTCGCCGGATTCACCCCTCCACTTT. It translates to CASSYSPDSPLHF.

This clonotype was counted at least ten times. The chain uses TRBV6-2 or TRBV6-3 and TRBJ1-6, with D uncertain. Germline V gene sequence: CDR1 MNHEY, CDR2 SVGEGT. CDR3 length equals 16 residues. Trimming pared 4 bases from V and 10 bases from J, leaving 20 bases between. Here the CDR3 reads CASSSTAVGDLSPLHF. DNA for the CDR3: TGTGCCAGCAGTTCTACGGCCGTCGGGGATTTGTCACCCCTCCACTTT.

This clonotype was seen at least ten times. This chain's CDR3 is CASSYTGGDNSPLHF. The CDR3 DNA sequence: TGTGCCAGCAGTTATACAGGGGGGGATAATTCACCCCTCCACTTT. The chain has TRBV6-5 and TRBJ1-6, with TRBD1 matching 8 bases. This CDR3 contains 15 residues. V gave up 3 bases and J gave up 5 bases; unmatched junction bases: 3. Germline values: CDR1 MNHEY, CDR2 SVGAGI.

This clonotype was observed a few times. The V and J genes are TRBV28 and TRBJ2-7; D ambiguous. CDR1 MDHEN and CDR2 SYDVKM come from the germline V gene. The CDR3 extends over 12 amino acids. V was cut by 2 bases and J by 5 bases, with 7 bases left in between. CDR3: CASSLRTDEQYF. The DNA for the CDR3 is TGTGCCAGCAGTTTAAGGACCGACGAGCAGTACTTC.

The V call is TRBV4-2, the J call TRBJ1-5; D is uncertain. Germline V gene data show CDR1 as LGHNA and CDR2 as YNFKEQ. The CDR3 spans 13 residues. Trimming left V 0 bases short and J 4 bases short, with 4 bases between. In nucleotides, the CDR3 is TGTGCCAGCAGCCAAGAGAGGAATCAGCCCCAGCATTTT. This codes for CASSQERNQPQHF.

This clonotype was picked up many times. The rearrangement joins TRBV29-1 to TRBJ2-7, with D possibly TRBD1 on 5 matching bases. The CDR3 extends over 12 amino acids. Trimming stripped 4 bases from V and 5 bases from J, with 12 bases between. The germline CDR1 and CDR2 sequences are SQVTM and ANQGSEA. In DNA, the CDR3 is TGCAGCGTTGGAAGGGGTAACAACGAGCAGTACTTC. This translates into CSVGRGNNEQYF.

In this sample, this clonotype turned up many times. V and J are TRBV5-1 and TRBJ1-1, with a possible D match to TRBD1 (5 bases). CDR1 SGHRS and CDR2 YFSETQ come from the germline V gene. The CDR3 covers 18 residues. Trimming took 0 bases from V and 6 from J, leaving 24 bases between them. CDR3 protein: CASSLVSLAWGGLAEAFF. The CDR3 DNA follows: TGCGCCAGCAGCTTGGTATCCCTCGCTTGGGGGGGATTGGCTGAAGCTTTCTTT.

In its sample, this clonotype was seen a few times. This chain's CDR3 is CASSQDQGRNEQFF. The CDR3 coding sequence is TGCGCCAGCAGCCAAGATCAGGGAAGGAATGAGCAGTTCTTC. The chain employs TRBV4-3 and TRBJ2-1; weak D call: TRBD1 (5 bases). This CDR3 spans 14 amino acids. The V end lost 0 bases, the J end lost 7 bases, and 10 bases lay between the germline ends. From germline, CDR1 is LGHNA and CDR2 YSLEER.

This clonotype has just a few counts. The chain carries TRBV7-8 and TRBJ2-3; 10 positions agree with TRBD2. This CDR3 region has 19 residues. V shed 6 bases, J shed 3 bases, and the junction held 18 bases outside the gene matches. Germline V gene sequence: CDR1 SGHVS, CDR2 FQNEAQ. The CDR3 spells CASRPLGESSGGGTDTQYF. For the CDR3, the DNA is TGTGCCAGCAGACCCCTGGGGGAATCTAGCGGGGGTGGTACAGATACGCAGTATTTT.

This clonotype was counted only a few times. CDR3 in DNA: TGCGGCCTAATGGAAACTAGCACAGATACGCAGTATTTT. It specifies CGLMETSTDTQYF. V and J are TRBV20-1 and TRBJ2-3; D gene unclear. Per the germline V gene, CDR1 is DFQATT and CDR2 is SNEGSKA (reference sequence). CDR3 length equals 13 residues.

A remark on this clonotype: Given a much more abundant clone one base away, this may be a read error. The chain has TRBV18 and TRBJ1-1; 8 nucleotides line up with TRBD1. The CDR3 totals 15 residues. J lost 3 bases, V lost 1 base, and 4 bases had no gene match. Germline V gene lookup returns CDR1 KGHSH and CDR2 LQKENI. CDR3 bases: TGTGCCAGCTCACCACGGGACAGGATGGACACTGAAGCTTTCTTT. The encoded protein is CASSPRDRMDTEAFF.

This clonotype appeared many times. The chain recombines TRBV7-9 with TRBJ2-5, with no clear D. Germline V CDR1 and CDR2: SEHNR, FQNEAQ (reference sequence). This CDR3 spans 14 amino acids. Trimming removed 5 bases at V and 5 bases at J, with 15 bases between. The CDR3 loop is CASSEALPPETQYF. In DNA form, the CDR3 reads TGTGCCAGCAGCGAGGCGCTTCCCCCGGAGACCCAGTACTTC.

This clonotype was found a few times. This sequence joins TRBV6-5 and TRBJ2-2; D possibly corresponds to TRBD1 (6 bases). V lost 6 bases to trimming and J lost 1 base, with 9 bases between them. In germline, CDR1 is MNHEY, CDR2 SVGAGI. This CDR3 has 14 amino acids. The DNA for the CDR3 is TGTGCCAGCAGCCCGACAGGGAACACCGGGGAGCTGTTTTTT. Protein product: CASSPTGNTGELFF.

There are many counts of this clonotype. This chain links TRBV13 with TRBJ2-3, with TRBD2 matching over 8 bases. Germline V gene lookup returns CDR1 PRHDT and CDR2 FYEKMQ (reference sequence). This CDR3 has 15 residues. V shed 4 bases, J shed 5 bases, and the junction held 8 bases outside the gene matches. DNA of the CDR3: TGTGCCAGCAGCTCCCCGGGAGGGGAAGGAGATACGCAGTATTTT. Amino acids: CASSSPGGEGDTQYF.

This clonotype was seen ten or more times. The chain recombines TRBV4-3 with TRBJ1-4; D call uncertain. Germline V lookup: CDR1 LGHNA, CDR2 YSLEER. The V end was cut by 4 bases, the J end by 8 bases, with 11 bases between. The CDR3 loop spans 13 amino acids. The CDR3 loop is CASSRTSREKLFF. In DNA, the CDR3 is TGCGCCAGCAGCCGGACCAGCAGGGAAAAACTGTTTTTT.

Ten or more counts support this clonotype. The chain carries TRBV14 and TRBJ2-7; D is perhaps TRBD2 (5 bases). This CDR3 is 15 amino acids long. Germline V gives CDR1 SGHDN, CDR2 FVKESK. V dropped 2 bases and J dropped 3 bases, with 14 bases sitting between them. The CDR3 nucleotides are TGTGCCAGCAGCCAACTCAAAGACGGGGACTACGAGCAGTACTTC. This translates into CASSQLKDGDYEQYF.